The sequence of this TCR beta chain was determined in a study of vaccination effects on CD4 cells after COVID-19. Overall study: The participants, recipients of two vaccine doses, got either BNT162b2 or mRNA-1273.

Regarding this clone: What it recognizes is unknown.

The CDR3 has 11 amino acids. Trimming left V 0 bases short and J 8 bases short, with 4 bases between. CDR1 is PRHDT and CDR2 is FYEKMQ in the germline V gene (reference sequence). Study findings and constraints: Only a few convalescent patients and no early post-infection timepoints featured in the study. Only a single clone (1 of 255 vaccine-induced clones in healthy vaccinees) cross-reacted with common cold coronaviruses.

Investigators separated out CD4+ T cells once less than 11 days of culture had passed. None of the vaccinated had previously contracted SARS-CoV-2, and their nucleocapsid antibodies tested negative. The protocol was immunoSEQ multiplex PCR, while the TCRdb copy is restricted to in-frame clones and leaves out a portion. The data contain about 37,000 clones, 60% to 75% of them seen just once; the ten biggest clones take up less than 3.5%. The source material was CD4+ T cells from PBMCs cultured without peptide, sampled before COVID-19 vaccination. The sequence came from a human donor who received a COVID-19 vaccine. This chain uses TRBV13 with TRBJ1-1; unclear D gene. The CDR3 loop reads CASSLGSEAFF. Written as DNA, the CDR3 is TGTGCCAGCAGCTTAGGGTCGGAAGCTTTCTTT.